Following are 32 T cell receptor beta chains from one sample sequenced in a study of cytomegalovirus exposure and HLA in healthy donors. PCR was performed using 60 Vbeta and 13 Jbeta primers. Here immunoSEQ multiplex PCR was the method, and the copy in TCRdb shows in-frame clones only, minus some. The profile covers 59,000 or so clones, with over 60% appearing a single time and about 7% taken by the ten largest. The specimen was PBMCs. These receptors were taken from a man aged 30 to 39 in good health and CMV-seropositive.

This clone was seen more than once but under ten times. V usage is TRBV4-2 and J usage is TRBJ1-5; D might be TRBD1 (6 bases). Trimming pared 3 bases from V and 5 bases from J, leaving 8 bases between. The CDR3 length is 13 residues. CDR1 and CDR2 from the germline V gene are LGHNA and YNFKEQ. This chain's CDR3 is CASSQGAYQPQHF. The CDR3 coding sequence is TGTGCCAGCAGCCAGGGGGCGTATCAGCCCCAGCATTTT.

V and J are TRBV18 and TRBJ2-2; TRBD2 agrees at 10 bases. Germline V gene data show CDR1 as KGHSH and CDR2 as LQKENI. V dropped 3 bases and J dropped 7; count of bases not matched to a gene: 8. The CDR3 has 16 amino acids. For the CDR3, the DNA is TGTGCCAGCTCACCCCCGAGCGGGGGGGCAGGCGGGGAGCTGTTTTTT. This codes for CASSPPSGGAGGELFF.

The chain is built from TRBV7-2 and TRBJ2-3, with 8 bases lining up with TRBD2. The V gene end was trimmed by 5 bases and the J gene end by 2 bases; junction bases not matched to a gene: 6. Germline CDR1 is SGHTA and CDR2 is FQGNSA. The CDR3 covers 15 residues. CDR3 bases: TGTGCCAGCAGCGGGAAGCGGGGGCCCACAGATACGCAGTATTTT. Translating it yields CASSGKRGPTDTQYF. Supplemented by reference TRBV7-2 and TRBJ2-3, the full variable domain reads GAGVSQSPSNKVTEKGKDVELRCDPISGHTALYWYRQSLGQGLEFLIYFQGNSAPDKSGLPSDRFSAERTGGSVSTLTIQRTQQEDSAVYLCASSGKRGPTDTQYFGPGTRLTVL.

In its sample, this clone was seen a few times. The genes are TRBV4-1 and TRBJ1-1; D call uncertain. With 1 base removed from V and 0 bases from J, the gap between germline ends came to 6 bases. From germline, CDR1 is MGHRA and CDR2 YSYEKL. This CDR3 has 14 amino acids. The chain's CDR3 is CASSQVNMNTEAFF. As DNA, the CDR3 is TGCGCCAGCAGCCAAGTTAACATGAACACTGAAGCTTTCTTT.

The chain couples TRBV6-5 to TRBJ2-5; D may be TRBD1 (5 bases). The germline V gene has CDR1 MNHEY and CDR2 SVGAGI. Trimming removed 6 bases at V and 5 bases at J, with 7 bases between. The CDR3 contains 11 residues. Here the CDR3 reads CASRNRETQYF. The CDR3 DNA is TGTGCCAGCAGAAACAGGGAGACCCAGTACTTC.

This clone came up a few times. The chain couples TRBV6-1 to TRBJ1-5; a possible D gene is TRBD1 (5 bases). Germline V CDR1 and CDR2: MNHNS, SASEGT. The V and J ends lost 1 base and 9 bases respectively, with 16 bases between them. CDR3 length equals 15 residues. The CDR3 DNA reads TGTGCCAGCAGTGAAGAGTGGGGGGTCAGTTGGCCCCAGCATTTT. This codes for CASSEEWGVSWPQHF.

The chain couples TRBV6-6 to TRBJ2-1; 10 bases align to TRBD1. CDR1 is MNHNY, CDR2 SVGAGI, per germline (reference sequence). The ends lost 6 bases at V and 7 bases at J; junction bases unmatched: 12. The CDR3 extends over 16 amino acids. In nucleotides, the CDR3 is TGTGCCAGCAGCTTCCTGACAGGGGGCTCTGAAAATGAGCAGTTCTTC. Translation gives CASSFLTGGSENEQFF.

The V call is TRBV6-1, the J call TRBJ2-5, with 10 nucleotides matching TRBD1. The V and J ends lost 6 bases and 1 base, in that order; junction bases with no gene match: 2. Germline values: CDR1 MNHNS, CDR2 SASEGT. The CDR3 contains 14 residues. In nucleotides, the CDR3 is TGTGCCAGCAGGAGGACAGGGGGCCAAGAGACCCAGTACTTC. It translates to CASRRTGGQETQYF.

The CDR3 spells CASSLATGAFF. Written as DNA, the CDR3 is TGTGCCAGCAGTTTGGCTACAGGGGCTTTCTTT. The chain carries TRBV28 and TRBJ1-1, with TRBD1 as a possible D gene (6 bases). Looked up from germline, CDR1 is MDHEN and CDR2 is SYDVKM. V lost 3 bases to trimming and J lost 11 bases, with 10 bases between them. The CDR3 spans 11 residues.

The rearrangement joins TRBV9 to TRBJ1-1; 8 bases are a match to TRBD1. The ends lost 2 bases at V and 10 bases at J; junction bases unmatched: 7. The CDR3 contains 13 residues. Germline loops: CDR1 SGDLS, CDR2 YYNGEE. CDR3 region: CASSVVGTGRAFF. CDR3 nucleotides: TGTGCCAGCAGCGTGGTCGGGACAGGTCGAGCTTTCTTT.

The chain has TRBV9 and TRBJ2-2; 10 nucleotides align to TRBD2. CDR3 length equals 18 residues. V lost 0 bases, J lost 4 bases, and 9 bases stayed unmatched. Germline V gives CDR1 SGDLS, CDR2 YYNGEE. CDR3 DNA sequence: TGTGCCAGCAGCGTAGTCCCTAGCGGGGGCGTAGGCACCGGGGAGCTGTTTTTT. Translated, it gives CASSVVPSGGVGTGELFF.

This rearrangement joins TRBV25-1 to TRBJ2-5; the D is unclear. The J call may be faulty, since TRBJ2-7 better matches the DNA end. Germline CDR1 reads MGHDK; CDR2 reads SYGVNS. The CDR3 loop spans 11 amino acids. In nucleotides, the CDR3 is TGTGCCAGCAGTGAAGGTTACGAGCAGTACTTC. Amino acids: CASSEGYEQYF.

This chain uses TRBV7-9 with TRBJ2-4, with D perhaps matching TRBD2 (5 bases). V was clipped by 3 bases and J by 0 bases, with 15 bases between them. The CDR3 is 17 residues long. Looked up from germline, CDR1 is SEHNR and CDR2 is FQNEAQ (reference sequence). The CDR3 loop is CASSLVGLPSAKNIQYF. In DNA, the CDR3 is TGTGCCAGCAGCTTGGTTGGACTGCCATCAGCCAAAAACATTCAGTACTTC.

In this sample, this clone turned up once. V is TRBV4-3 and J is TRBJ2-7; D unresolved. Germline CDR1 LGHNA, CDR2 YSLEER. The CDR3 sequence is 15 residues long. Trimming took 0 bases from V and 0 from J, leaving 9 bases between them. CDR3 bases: TGCGCCAGCAGCCAAGATTGGTCCAGCTCCTACGAGCAGTACTTC. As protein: CASSQDWSSSYEQYF.

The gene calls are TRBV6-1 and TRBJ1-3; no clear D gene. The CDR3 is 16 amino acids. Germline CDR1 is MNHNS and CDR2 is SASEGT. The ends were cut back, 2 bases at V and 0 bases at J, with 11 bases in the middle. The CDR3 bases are TGTGCCAGCAGTGAACTATTGGGCCCCTCTGGAAACACCATATATTTT. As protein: CASSELLGPSGNTIYF.

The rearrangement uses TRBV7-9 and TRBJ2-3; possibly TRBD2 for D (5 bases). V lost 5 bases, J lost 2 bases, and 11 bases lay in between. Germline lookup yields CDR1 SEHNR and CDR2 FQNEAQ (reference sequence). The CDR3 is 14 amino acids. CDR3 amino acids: CASSRVGVTDTQYF. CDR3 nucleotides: TGTGCCAGCAGCCGGGTCGGGGTCACAGATACGCAGTATTTT.

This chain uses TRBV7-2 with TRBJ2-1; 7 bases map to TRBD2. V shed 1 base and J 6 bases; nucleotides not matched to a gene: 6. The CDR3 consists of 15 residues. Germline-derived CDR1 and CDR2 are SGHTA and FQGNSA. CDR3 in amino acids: CASSLGGGGFNEQFF. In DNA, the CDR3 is TGTGCCAGCAGCTTAGGCGGGGGAGGTTTCAATGAGCAGTTCTTC. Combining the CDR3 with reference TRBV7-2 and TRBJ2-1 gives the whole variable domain GAGVSQSPSNKVTEKGKDVELRCDPISGHTALYWYRQSLGQGLEFLIYFQGNSAPDKSGLPSDRFSAERTGGSVSTLTIQRTQQEDSAVYLCASSLGGGGFNEQFFGPGTRLTVL.

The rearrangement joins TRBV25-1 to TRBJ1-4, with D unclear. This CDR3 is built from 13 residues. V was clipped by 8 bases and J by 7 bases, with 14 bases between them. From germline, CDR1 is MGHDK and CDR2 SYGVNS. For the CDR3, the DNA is TGTGCCAGCGGCCAGGCGCTGGTTGAAAAACTGTTTTTT. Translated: CASGQALVEKLFF.

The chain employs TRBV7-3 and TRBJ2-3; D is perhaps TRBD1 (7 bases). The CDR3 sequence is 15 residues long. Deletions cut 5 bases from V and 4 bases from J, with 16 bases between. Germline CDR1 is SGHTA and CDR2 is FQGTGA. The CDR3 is CASSLRRGPSDTQYF. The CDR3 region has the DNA TGTGCCAGCAGCCTCCGGAGGGGGCCGTCAGATACGCAGTATTTT.

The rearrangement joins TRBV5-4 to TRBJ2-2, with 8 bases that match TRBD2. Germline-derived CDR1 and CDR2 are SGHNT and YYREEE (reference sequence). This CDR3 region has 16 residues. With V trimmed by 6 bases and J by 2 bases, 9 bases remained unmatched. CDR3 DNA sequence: TGTGCCAGCACCCCGGGGGGGCGGGGCAACACCGGGGAGCTGTTTTTT. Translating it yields CASTPGGRGNTGELFF.

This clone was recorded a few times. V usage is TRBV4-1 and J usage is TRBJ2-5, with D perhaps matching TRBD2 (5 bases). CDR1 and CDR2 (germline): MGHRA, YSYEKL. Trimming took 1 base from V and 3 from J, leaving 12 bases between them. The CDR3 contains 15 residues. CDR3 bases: TGCGCCAGCAGCCAAGGGGCGGGTCGGGAAGAGACCCAGTACTTC. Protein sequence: CASSQGAGREETQYF.

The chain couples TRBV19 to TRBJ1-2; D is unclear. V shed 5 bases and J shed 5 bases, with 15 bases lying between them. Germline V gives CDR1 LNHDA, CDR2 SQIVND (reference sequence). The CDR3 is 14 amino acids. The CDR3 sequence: CASSLVGETYGYTF. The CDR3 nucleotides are TGTGCCAGTAGTCTCGTCGGGGAAACATATGGCTACACCTTC.

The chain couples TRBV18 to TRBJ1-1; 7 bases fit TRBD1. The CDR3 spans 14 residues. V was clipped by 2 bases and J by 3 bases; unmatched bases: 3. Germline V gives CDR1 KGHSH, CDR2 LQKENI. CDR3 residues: CASSPITGDTEAFF. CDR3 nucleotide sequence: TGTGCCAGCTCACCAATAACAGGGGACACTGAAGCTTTCTTT.

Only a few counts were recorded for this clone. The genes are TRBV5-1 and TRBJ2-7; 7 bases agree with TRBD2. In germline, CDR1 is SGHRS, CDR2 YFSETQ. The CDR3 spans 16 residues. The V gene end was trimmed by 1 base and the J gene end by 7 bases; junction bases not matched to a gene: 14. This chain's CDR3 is CASSLSTGPLGGEQYF. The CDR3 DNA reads TGCGCCAGCAGCTTGAGCACCGGGCCCCTCGGGGGGGAGCAGTACTTC.

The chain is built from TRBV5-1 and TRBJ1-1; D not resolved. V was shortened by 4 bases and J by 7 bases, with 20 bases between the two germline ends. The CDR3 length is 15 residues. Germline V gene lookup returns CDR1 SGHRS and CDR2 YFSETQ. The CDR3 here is CASSTQDLVGSEAFF. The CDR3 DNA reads TGCGCCAGCAGCACTCAGGACCTGGTCGGGAGTGAAGCTTTCTTT. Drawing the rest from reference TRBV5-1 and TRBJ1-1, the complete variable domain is KAGVTQTPRYLIKTRGQQVTLSCSPISGHRSVSWYQQTPGQGLQFLFEYFSETQRNKGNFPGRFSGRQFSNSRSEMNVSTLELGDSALYLCASSTQDLVGSEAFFGQGTRLTVV.

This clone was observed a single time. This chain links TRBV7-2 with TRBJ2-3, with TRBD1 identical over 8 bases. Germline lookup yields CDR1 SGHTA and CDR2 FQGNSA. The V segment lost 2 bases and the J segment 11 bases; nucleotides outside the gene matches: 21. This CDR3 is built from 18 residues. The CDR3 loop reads CASSLLPPGQAPLGEQYF. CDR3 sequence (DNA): TGTGCCAGCAGCTTATTGCCTCCGGGACAGGCCCCGCTAGGGGAGCAGTATTTT.

CDR3 coding DNA: TGCGCCAGCAGCCAAGATCGCGGCACCTACGAGCAGTACTTC. Translation: CASSQDRGTYEQYF. The chain has TRBV4-1 and TRBJ2-7, with D unresolved. Germline-derived CDR1 and CDR2 are MGHRA and YSYEKL. The CDR3 sequence is 14 residues long. V was pared by 0 bases and J by 2 bases, with 8 bases between.

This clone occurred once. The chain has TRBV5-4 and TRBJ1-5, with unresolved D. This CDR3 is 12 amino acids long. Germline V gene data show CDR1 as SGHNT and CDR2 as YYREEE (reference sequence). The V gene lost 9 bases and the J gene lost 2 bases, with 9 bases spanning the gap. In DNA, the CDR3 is TGTGCCACCACAAAATGCAATCAGCCCCAGCATTTT. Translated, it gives CATTKCNQPQHF.

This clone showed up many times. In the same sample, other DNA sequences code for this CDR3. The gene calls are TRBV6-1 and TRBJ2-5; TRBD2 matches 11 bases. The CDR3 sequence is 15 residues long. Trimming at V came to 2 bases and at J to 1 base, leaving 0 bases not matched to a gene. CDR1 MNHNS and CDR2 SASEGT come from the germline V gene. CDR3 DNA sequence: TGTGCCAGCAGTGAACTAGCGGGGGGCCAAGAGACCCAGTACTTC. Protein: CASSELAGGQETQYF.

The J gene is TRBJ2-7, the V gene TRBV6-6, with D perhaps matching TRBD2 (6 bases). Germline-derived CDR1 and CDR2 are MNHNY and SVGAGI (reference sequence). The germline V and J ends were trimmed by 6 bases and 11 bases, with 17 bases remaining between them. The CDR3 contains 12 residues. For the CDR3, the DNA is TGTGCCAGCAGGGTGGGGGGTTCGGTTGAGTACTTC. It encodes CASRVGGSVEYF.

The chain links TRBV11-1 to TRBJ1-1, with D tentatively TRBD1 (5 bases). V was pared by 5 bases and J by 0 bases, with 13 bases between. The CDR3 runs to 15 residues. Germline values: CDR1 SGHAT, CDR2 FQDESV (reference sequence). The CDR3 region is CASSPEGHLNTEAFF. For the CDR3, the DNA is TGTGCCAGCAGCCCCGAAGGACACCTGAACACTGAAGCTTTCTTT.

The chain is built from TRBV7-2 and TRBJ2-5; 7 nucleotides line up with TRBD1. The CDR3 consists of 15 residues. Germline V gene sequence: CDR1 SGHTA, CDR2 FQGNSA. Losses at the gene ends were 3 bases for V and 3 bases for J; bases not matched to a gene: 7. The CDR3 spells CASSFNTGVEETQYF. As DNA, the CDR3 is TGTGCCAGCAGCTTCAATACAGGGGTCGAAGAGACCCAGTACTTC.